Below, 13 T cell receptor beta chains from the same sample are listed, as sequenced in a study of T cells in Graves' hyperthyroidism and ophthalmopathy. There were TCR beta CDR3 regions amplified from RNA transcripts. First-round RT-PCR targeting the TCR CDR3 was performed with the HTBI primer set. TCRdb redid the calling of the multiplex PCR reads with MiXCR, one entry per CDR3 protein. The sample gives around 450,000 distinct CDR3 sequences, roughly 13% of which show up once; about 5% is in the top ten. The specimen was blood. All receptors come from a young woman with Graves' hyperthyroidism.

Ten or more counts support this clonotype. This chain joins TRBV20-1 and TRBJ2-7, with no clear D. The CDR3 runs to 11 residues. Germline V CDR1 and CDR2: DFQATT, SNEGSKA (reference sequence). Trimming left V 3 bases short and J 6 bases short, with 9 bases between. The CDR3 region has the DNA TGCAGTGCTAGGGAAGAGCGCGAGCAGTACTTC. It encodes CSAREEREQYF.

Details on this clonotype: A much larger clone lies a single base off, so this may be a read error. Here the CDR3 omits its conserved ending phenylalanine or tryptophan, so a read error is the likely source. The J gene is TRBJ2-1, the V gene TRBV3-1; D is ambiguous. CDR1 and CDR2 (germline): LGHDT, YNNKEL (reference sequence). This CDR3 comprises 12 residues. V lost 4 bases to trimming and J lost 3 bases, with 4 bases between them. CDR3 loop: CASSRNYNEQFC. The CDR3 DNA reads as TGTGCCAGCAGCCGTAACTACAATGAGCAGTTCTGC.

This clonotype came up many times. The chain joins TRBV7-2 to TRBJ1-6, with D unclear. The germline CDR1 and CDR2 sequences are SGHTA and FQGNSA. V lost 6 bases, J lost 10 bases, and 10 bases lay in between. The CDR3 covers 12 residues. CDR3 sequence: CASSLTGSPLHF. In DNA, the CDR3 is TGTGCCAGCAGTCTGACGGGCTCACCCCTCCACTTT.

This clonotype has ten or more counts. The chain combines TRBV3-1 with TRBJ1-1; TRBD1 matches 7 bases. The J segment lost 0 bases and the V segment lost 6 bases, leaving 4 bases of the junction unmatched. The germline V gene has CDR1 LGHDT and CDR2 YNNKEL (reference sequence). The CDR3 sequence is 14 residues long. CDR3 DNA: TGTGCCAGCAGAGCAGGGGGGATGAACACTGAAGCTTTCTTT. It yields the protein CASRAGGMNTEAFF.

This clonotype was picked up many times. J is TRBJ1-5 and V is TRBV28; the D gene is possibly TRBD1 (6 bases). The CDR3 length is 16 residues. Germline V CDR1 and CDR2: MDHEN, SYDVKM. V shed 3 bases and J shed 3 bases, with 15 bases lying between them. The DNA for the CDR3 is TGTGCCAGCAGTTTCGGAGACAGGCGGCTCAATCAGCCCCAGCATTTT. As protein: CASSFGDRRLNQPQHF.

This clonotype was recorded many times. The CDR3 nucleotides are TGCAGCGTTGCCTATATGAACACTGAAGCTTTCTTT. Its protein product is CSVAYMNTEAFF. The chain uses TRBV29-1 and TRBJ1-1; D unclear. Germline assignment: CDR1 SQVTM and CDR2 ANQGSEA. The CDR3 is made up of 12 amino acids. V shed 4 bases and J shed 0 bases, with 6 bases lying between them.

At least ten counts were recorded for this clonotype. V is TRBV28 and J is TRBJ2-1; D remains ambiguous. The CDR3 is 12 amino acids. Deletions cut 1 base from V and 6 bases from J, with 4 bases between. The germline CDR1 and CDR2 sequences are MDHEN and SYDVKM. Here the CDR3 reads CASSLYGNEQFF. The CDR3 nucleotides read TGTGCCAGCAGTTTATACGGCAATGAGCAGTTCTTC.

This clonotype was counted many times. The rearrangement links TRBV10-2 to TRBJ1-1; possible D gene TRBD1, 5 bases. V lost 6 bases and J 4 bases, leaving 12 bases between the germline ends. Germline-derived CDR1 and CDR2 are WSHSY and SAAADI. The CDR3 runs to 13 residues. Written as DNA, the CDR3 is TGCGCCAGCAGGAACGACAGAGGCACTGAAGCTTTCTTT. It translates to CASRNDRGTEAFF.

This clonotype was seen repeatedly, ten times or more. The CDR3 DNA sequence: TGCGCCAGCTCCAAAGAGGCTACCTGGATCGACGAGCAGTACTTC. Its protein is CASSKEATWIDEQYF. This chain links TRBV10-2 with TRBJ2-7, with no clear D. With 8 bases removed from V and 5 bases from J, the gap between germline ends came to 22 bases. Germline V gives CDR1 WSHSY, CDR2 SAAADI. The CDR3 sequence is 15 residues long.

There are a few counts of this clonotype. The chain uses TRBV19 and TRBJ2-2; 7 bases are a match to TRBD2. Germline assignment: CDR1 LNHDA and CDR2 SQIVND (reference sequence). J was trimmed by 5 bases and V by 3 bases; bases with no gene match: 6. This CDR3 contains 15 residues. CDR3 residues: CASSMREKGTGELFF. DNA of the CDR3: TGTGCCAGTAGTATGCGGGAGAAGGGGACCGGGGAGCTGTTTTTT.

Note on this clonotype: Its ends do not fully match the called genes, so a read error is possible. The chain's CDR3 is CASSLGYRIPGPHDYNEQSF. In DNA, the CDR3 is TGTGCCAGCAGCTTAGGATATCGAATCCCGGGACCGCACGACTACAATGAGCAGTCCTTC. This chain uses TRBV11-2 with TRBJ2-1; D tentatively fits TRBD1 or TRBD2 (5 bases each). This CDR3 region has 20 residues. Germline CDR1 reads SGHAT; CDR2 reads FQNNGV.

The chain combines TRBV6-1 with TRBJ1-1; D gene uncertain. This CDR3 has 13 amino acids. V dropped 7 bases and J dropped 0 bases, with 9 bases sitting between them. The germline V gene encodes CDR1 MNHNS and CDR2 SASEGT. The DNA for the CDR3 is TGTGCCAGCACTCCCGCCCTGAACACTGAAGCTTTCTTT. This translates into CASTPALNTEAFF.

The rearrangement joins TRBV20-1 to TRBJ1-2; the match to TRBD1 covers 8 bases. V shed 0 bases and J 6 bases; nucleotides not matched to a gene: 15. From germline, CDR1 is DFQATT and CDR2 SNEGSKA (reference sequence). The CDR3 extends over 17 amino acids. The CDR3 reads CSARDFGTRAGGNGYTF. The DNA for the CDR3 is TGCAGTGCTAGAGATTTTGGGACGCGTGCAGGGGGCAATGGCTACACCTTC.